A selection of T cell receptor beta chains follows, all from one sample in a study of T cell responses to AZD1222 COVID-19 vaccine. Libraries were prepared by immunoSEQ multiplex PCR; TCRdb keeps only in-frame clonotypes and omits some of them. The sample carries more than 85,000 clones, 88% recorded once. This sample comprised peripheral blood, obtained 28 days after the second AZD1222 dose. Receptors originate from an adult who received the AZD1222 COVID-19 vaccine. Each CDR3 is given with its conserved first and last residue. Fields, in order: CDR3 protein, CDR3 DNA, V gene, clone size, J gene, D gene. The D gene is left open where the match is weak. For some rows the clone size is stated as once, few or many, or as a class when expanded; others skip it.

CDR3: CASSIGQFALPLHF
DNA: TGTGCCAGTAGTATAGGACAGTTCGCTCTGCCCCTCCACTTT
V: TRBV19
size: .
J: TRBJ1-6
D: .

CDR3: CASSFLGEQFF
DNA: TGTGCCAGCAGTTTCCTAGGTGAGCAGTTCTTC
V: TRBV28
size: .
J: TRBJ2-1
D: .

CDR3: CASSGDPDLGGMNTEAFF
DNA: TGTGCCAGTAGTGGAGACCCGGACCTGGGAGGTATGAACACTGAAGCTTTCTTT
V: TRBV19
size: .
J: TRBJ1-1
D: .

CDR3: CASSSVPGEGGVFGNQPQHF
DNA: TGTGCCAGCAGCTCGGTTCCGGGAGAGGGGGGGGTTTTTGGCAATCAGCCCCAGCATTTT
V: TRBV11-3
size: once
J: TRBJ1-5
D: .

CDR3: CATSVLGGTDEQYF
DNA: TGTGCCACCAGTGTCCTGGGGGGAACGGACGAGCAGTACTTC
V: TRBV24-1
size: .
J: TRBJ2-7
D: .

CDR3: CASRQGYYGYTF
DNA: TGTGCCAGCAGGCAGGGTTACTATGGCTACACCTTC
V: TRBV28
size: .
J: TRBJ1-2
D: .

CDR3: CASSPEPQSYGNYEQYF
DNA: TGCGCCAGCAGCCCGGAGCCGCAGTCTTACGGCAACTACGAGCAGTACTTC
V: TRBV5-1
size: .
J: TRBJ2-7
D: .

CDR3: CASSTSSGSYNEQFF
DNA: TGCGCCAGCAGTACCTCTAGCGGCTCCTACAATGAGCAGTTCTTC
V: TRBV5-1
size: .
J: TRBJ2-1
D: TRBD2

CDR3: CASSETGTPEYYEQYF
DNA: TGTGCCAGCAGTGAAACCGGGACCCCAGAATACTACGAGCAGTACTTC
V: TRBV27
size: .
J: TRBJ2-7
D: .

CDR3: CASSSQGIADTQYF
DNA: TGTGCCAGCAGTTCACAGGGGATCGCAGATACGCAGTATTTT
V: TRBV27
size: .
J: TRBJ2-3
D: TRBD1

CDR3: CASRLQGGGEKLFF
DNA: TGTGCCAGCAGATTACAGGGTGGCGGTGAAAAACTGTTTTTT
V: TRBV27
size: .
J: TRBJ1-4
D: .

CDR3: CASGMVGEDTQYF
DNA: TGCGCCAGCGGAATGGTAGGGGAGGATACGCAGTATTTT
V: TRBV5-1
size: .
J: TRBJ2-3
D: .

CDR3: CASSLVGREKLFF
DNA: TGTGCCAGCAGCCTAGTAGGAAGGGAAAAACTGTTTTTT
V: TRBV7-2
size: .
J: TRBJ1-4
D: .

CDR3: CASSTRQGDQPQHF
DNA: TGCGCCAGCAGCACGCGACAGGGCGATCAGCCCCAGCATTTT
V: TRBV4-1
size: .
J: TRBJ1-5
D: TRBD1

CDR3: CASSALPQGTQTYEQYF
DNA: TGTGCCAGCAGCGCCCTACCCCAGGGTACCCAAACCTACGAGCAGTACTTC
V: TRBV9
size: .
J: TRBJ2-7
D: .

CDR3: CASSFTSGRADTQYF
DNA: TGTGCCAGCAGCTTCACTAGCGGGAGGGCAGATACGCAGTATTTT
V: TRBV7-9
size: .
J: TRBJ2-3
D: TRBD2

CDR3: CASSSSGKTSTDTQYF
DNA: TGTGCCAGCAGTTCGTCAGGTAAAACTAGCACAGATACGCAGTATTTT
V: TRBV2
size: .
J: TRBJ2-3
D: .

CDR3: CASTQGSGAYGYTF
DNA: TGTGCCAGCACCCAGGGTTCGGGGGCCTATGGCTACACCTTC
V: TRBV3-1/TRBV3-2
size: .
J: TRBJ1-2
D: .

CDR3: CARSLAVSPQDSAGGPVPYNEQFF
DNA: TGTGCCAGAAGCTTGGCGGTTAGCCCTCAGGACTCAGCGGGAGGGCCGGTCCCCTACAATGAGCAGTTCTTC
V: TRBV5-3
size: .
J: TRBJ2-1
D: TRBD2

CDR3: CASSMGLAGDTQYF
DNA: TGCGCCAGCAGCATGGGACTAGCGGGAGATACGCAGTATTTT
V: TRBV5-1
size: .
J: TRBJ2-3
D: TRBD2

CDR3: CASSLGRVMREQYF
DNA: TGTGCCAGCAGTTTAGGCAGGGTTATGCGGGAGCAGTACTTC
V: TRBV28
size: .
J: TRBJ2-7
D: .

CDR3: CASSERLNTEAFF
DNA: TGTGCCAGCAGTGAAAGGTTGAACACTGAAGCTTTCTTT
V: TRBV6-1
size: .
J: TRBJ1-1
D: .

CDR3: CASSLDSSGYNEQFF
DNA: TGCGCCAGCAGCTTGGATTCTAGCGGATACAATGAGCAGTTCTTC
V: TRBV5-1
size: .
J: TRBJ2-1
D: TRBD2

CDR3: CASSLSMTGLAYEQYF
DNA: TGCGCCAGCAGCCTATCTATGACAGGGCTAGCCTACGAGCAGTACTTC
V: TRBV5-1
size: .
J: TRBJ2-7
D: TRBD1

CDR3: CASSLFGTGVRTLHF
DNA: TGTGCCAGCAGCTTGTTCGGGACCGGGGTGAGGACCCTCCACTTT
V: TRBV5-6
size: once
J: TRBJ1-6
D: .

CDR3: CASTPENMTGASSYEQYF
DNA: TGCGCCAGCACCCCCGAGAACATGACAGGGGCCTCCTCCTACGAGCAGTACTTC
V: TRBV23-1
size: .
J: TRBJ2-7
D: TRBD1

CDR3: CASSGQGADYGYTF
DNA: TGTGCCAGCAGTGGACAGGGGGCAGACTATGGCTACACCTTC
V: TRBV2
size: .
J: TRBJ1-2
D: TRBD1

CDR3: CASSRQYNEKLFF
DNA: TGTGCCAGCAGTAGGCAGTACAATGAAAAACTGTTTTTT
V: TRBV2
size: .
J: TRBJ1-4
D: .

CDR3: CAWRLRASGPQHF
DNA: TGTGCCTGGAGACTCAGGGCATCGGGGCCCCAGCATTTT
V: TRBV30
size: .
J: TRBJ1-5
D: .

CDR3: CASNGGRPSNQPQHF
DNA: TGTGCCAGCAACGGGGGGCGCCCGAGCAATCAGCCCCAGCATTTT
V: TRBV28
size: .
J: TRBJ1-5
D: .

CDR3: CASSPTLSGADTQYF
DNA: TGTGCCAGCAGCCCCACCCTTAGCGGAGCAGATACGCAGTATTTT
V: TRBV5-6
size: few
J: TRBJ2-3
D: .

CDR3: CASRGVRGANEKLFF
DNA: TGTGCCAGCAGGGGGGTCCGCGGGGCTAATGAAAAACTGTTTTTT
V: TRBV7-9
size: .
J: TRBJ1-4
D: .